Reported below is one T cell receptor beta chain. This entry is derived from a study of identical twins' blood T cells. Likely shared infections and vaccines: all three twin pairs were reared together. TCR cDNA libraries were made from RNA using a previously described, modified protocol. One entry per CDR3 protein, called by TCRdb with MiXCR from the 5' RACE reads. Among hundreds of thousands of distinct CDR3 sequences, 25% to 35% were seen once, and the ten largest hold about 6%. CDR1 and CDR2 from the germline V gene are LNHDA and SQIVND (reference sequence). Trimming took 6 bases from V and 11 from J, leaving 28 bases between them. The CDR3 spans 16 residues.

This clonotype was sampled from a woman aged 18-49 years in good health. V and J are TRBV19 and TRBJ1-1; a possible D gene is TRBD1 (5 bases). The specimen sequenced was PBMCs. CDR3 DNA sequence: TGTGCCAGTAGAGCCAGGCGCCGGGACTCCCGTTTTGTCGCTTTCTTT. It is translated as CASRARRRDSRFVAFF.